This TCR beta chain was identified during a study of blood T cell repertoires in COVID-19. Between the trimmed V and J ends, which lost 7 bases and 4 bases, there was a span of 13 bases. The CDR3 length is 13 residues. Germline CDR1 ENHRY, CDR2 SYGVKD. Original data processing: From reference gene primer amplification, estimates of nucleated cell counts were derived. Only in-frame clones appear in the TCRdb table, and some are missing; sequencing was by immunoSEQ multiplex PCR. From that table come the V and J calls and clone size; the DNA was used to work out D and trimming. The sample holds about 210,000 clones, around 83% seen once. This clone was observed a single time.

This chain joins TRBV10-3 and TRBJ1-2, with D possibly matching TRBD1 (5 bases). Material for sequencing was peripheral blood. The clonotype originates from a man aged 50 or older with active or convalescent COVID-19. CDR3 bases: TGTGCCATCACCGACAGCGGGTCCTATGGCTACACCTTC. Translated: CAITDSGSYGYTF.